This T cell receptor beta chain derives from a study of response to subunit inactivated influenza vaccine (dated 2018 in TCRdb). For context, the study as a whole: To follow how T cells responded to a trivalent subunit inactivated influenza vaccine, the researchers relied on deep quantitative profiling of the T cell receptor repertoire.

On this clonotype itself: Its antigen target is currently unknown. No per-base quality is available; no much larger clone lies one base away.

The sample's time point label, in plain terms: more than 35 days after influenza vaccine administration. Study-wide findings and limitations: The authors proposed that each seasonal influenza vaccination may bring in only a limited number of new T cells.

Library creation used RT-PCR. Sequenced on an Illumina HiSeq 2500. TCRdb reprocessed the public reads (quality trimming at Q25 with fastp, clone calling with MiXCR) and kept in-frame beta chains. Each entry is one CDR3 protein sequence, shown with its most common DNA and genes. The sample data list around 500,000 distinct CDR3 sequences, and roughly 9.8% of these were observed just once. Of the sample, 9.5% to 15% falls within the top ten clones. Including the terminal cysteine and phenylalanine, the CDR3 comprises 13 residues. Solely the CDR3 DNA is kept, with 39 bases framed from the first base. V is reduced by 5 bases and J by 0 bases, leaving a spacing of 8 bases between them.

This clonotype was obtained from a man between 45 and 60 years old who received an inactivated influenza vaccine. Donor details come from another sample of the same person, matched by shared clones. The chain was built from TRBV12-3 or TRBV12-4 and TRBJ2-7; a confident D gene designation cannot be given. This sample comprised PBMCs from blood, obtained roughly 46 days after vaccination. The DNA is TGTGCCAGCAGTCATGACAACTCCTACGAGCAGTACTTC. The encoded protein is CASSHDNSYEQYF.